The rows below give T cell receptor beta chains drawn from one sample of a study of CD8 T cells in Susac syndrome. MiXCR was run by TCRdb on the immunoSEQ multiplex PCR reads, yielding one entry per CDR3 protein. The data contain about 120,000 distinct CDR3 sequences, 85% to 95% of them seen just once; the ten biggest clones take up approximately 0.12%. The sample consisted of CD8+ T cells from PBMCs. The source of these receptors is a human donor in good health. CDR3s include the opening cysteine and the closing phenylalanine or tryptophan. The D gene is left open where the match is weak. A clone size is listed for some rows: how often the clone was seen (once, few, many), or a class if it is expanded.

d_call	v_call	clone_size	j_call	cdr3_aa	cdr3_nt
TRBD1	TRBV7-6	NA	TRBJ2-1	CASSEGQGSYNEQFF	TGTGCCAGCAGCGAGGGACAGGGGTCCTACAATGAGCAGTTCTTC
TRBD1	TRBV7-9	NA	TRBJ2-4	CASSREVQGENIQYF	TGTGCCAGCAGCCGTGAGGTACAGGGGGAAAACATTCAGTACTTC
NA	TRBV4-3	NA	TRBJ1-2	CASSQDFWGYTF	TGCGCCAGCAGCCAAGATTTTTGGGGCTACACCTTC
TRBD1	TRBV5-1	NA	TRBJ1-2	CASSSNDRDSYNYGYTF	TGCGCCAGCAGCTCCAACGACAGGGACTCCTATAACTATGGCTACACCTTC
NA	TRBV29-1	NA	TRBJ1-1	CSVRGDFTEAFF	TGCAGCGTACGGGGTGACTTCACTGAAGCTTTCTTT
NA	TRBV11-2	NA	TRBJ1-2	CASSFGASYGYTF	TGTGCCAGCAGCTTCGGGGCCAGCTATGGCTACACCTTC
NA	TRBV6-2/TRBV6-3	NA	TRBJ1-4	CASSYDIKATNEKLFF	TGTGCCAGCAGTTACGATATCAAAGCAACTAATGAAAAACTGTTTTTT
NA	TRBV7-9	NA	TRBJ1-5	CASGPRGNQPQHF	TGTGCCAGCGGTCCCAGAGGCAATCAGCCCCAGCATTTT
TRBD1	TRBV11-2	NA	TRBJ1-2	CASRHTGDGYTF	TGTGCCAGCAGACACACAGGGGATGGCTACACCTTC
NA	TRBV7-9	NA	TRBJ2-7	CASSLIGGYEQYF	TGTGCCAGCAGCTTAATTGGAGGGTATGAGCAGTACTTC
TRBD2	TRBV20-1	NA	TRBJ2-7	CSARGTSGIGRSYEQYF	TGCAGTGCTCGAGGGACTAGCGGGATCGGGCGCTCCTACGAGCAGTACTTC
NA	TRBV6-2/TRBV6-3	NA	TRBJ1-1	CATLDLRGNTEAFF	TGTGCCACCCTTGATTTGAGAGGAAACACTGAAGCTTTCTTT
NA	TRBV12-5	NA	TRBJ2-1	CASGLDPYNEQFF	TGTGCTAGTGGTTTGGATCCCTACAATGAGCAGTTCTTC
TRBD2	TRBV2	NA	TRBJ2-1	CASKGRGIDNEQFF	TGTGCCAGCAAAGGGCGGGGGATCGACAATGAGCAGTTCTTC
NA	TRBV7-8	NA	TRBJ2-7	CASSFGLTSYEQYF	TGTGCCAGCAGCTTCGGCCTGACCTCCTACGAGCAGTACTTC
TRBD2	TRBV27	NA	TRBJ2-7	CASSLSGSPSYEQYF	TGTGCCAGCAGTTTGAGCGGGAGCCCCAGCTACGAGCAGTACTTC
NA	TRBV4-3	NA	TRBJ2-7	CASSQVVQGLDEQYF	TGCGCCAGCAGCCAAGTGGTCCAGGGTCTCGACGAGCAGTACTTC
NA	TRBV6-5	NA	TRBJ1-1	CASREGATEAFF	TGTGCCAGCAGAGAAGGGGCCACTGAAGCTTTCTTT
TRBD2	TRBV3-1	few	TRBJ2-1	CASSLTSGSSYNEQFF	TGTGCCAGCAGCCTGACTAGCGGCTCTTCCTACAATGAGCAGTTCTTC
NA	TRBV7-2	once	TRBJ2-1	CASSLGSQGRTNEQFF	TGTGCCAGCAGCTTAGGCTCACAGGGGAGGACGAATGAGCAGTTCTTC
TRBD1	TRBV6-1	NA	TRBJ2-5	CASRRGTGLLLETQYF	TGTGCCAGCCGGCGTGGGACAGGCCTTTTGTTGGAGACCCAGTACTTC
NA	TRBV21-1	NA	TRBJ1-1	CASSTPTGGRNTEAFF	TGTGCCAGCAGCACCCCGACAGGGGGAAGGAACACTGAAGCTTTCTTT
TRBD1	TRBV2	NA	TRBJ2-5	CASSVLPPGQGRYVTQYF	TGTGCCAGCAGTGTTTTGCCACCGGGACAGGGGCGATACGTGACCCAGTACTTC
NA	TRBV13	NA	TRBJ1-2	CASSLSLPGDPSEGYTF	TGTGCCAGCAGCTTATCCCTCCCAGGCGACCCGTCAGAGGGCTACACCTTC
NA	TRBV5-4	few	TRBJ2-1	CASRQTLTASYNEQFF	TGTGCCAGCAGACAGACTTTGACAGCTTCCTACAATGAGCAGTTCTTC
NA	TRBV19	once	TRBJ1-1	CATTGLRATEAFF	TGTGCCACCACGGGGCTGAGGGCCACTGAAGCTTTCTTT
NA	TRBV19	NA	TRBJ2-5	CASRDGQETQYF	TGTGCCAGTAGGGACGGACAAGAGACCCAGTACTTC
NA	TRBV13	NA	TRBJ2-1	CASSLGLKNEQFF	TGTGCCAGCAGCTTAGGGCTAAAGAATGAGCAGTTCTTC
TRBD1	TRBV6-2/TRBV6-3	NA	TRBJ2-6	CASSPRGSNVLTF	TGTGCCAGCAGTCCCAGGGGGTCCAACGTCCTGACTTTC
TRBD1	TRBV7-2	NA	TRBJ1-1	CASSPQGGGTEAFF	TGTGCCAGCAGCCCTCAGGGGGGGGGCACTGAAGCTTTCTTT
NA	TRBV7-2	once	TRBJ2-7	CASSLVLRDPWGEQYF	TGTGCCAGCAGCTTAGTACTCCGGGATCCTTGGGGCGAGCAGTACTTC
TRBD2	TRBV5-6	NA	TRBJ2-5	CASSSLAKETQYF	TGTGCCAGCAGCTCACTAGCGAAAGAGACCCAGTACTTC
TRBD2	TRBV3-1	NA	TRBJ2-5	CASSQVTSGPGETQYF	TGTGCCAGCAGCCAAGTGACTAGCGGCCCGGGAGAGACCCAGTACTTC
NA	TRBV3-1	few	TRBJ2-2	CASSQVGELFF	TGTGCCAGCAGCCAAGTCGGGGAGCTGTTTTTT
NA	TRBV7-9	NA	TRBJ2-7	CASSTTGFIGEQYF	TGTGCCAGCAGCACTACAGGGTTCATTGGGGAGCAGTACTTC
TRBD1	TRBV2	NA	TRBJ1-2	CASSEAGSDRTSGYTF	TGTGCCAGCAGTGAAGCAGGTTCGGACAGGACCAGTGGCTACACCTTC
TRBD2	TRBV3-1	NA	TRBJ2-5	CASSPSGDQETQYF	TGTGCCAGCAGCCCTAGCGGGGATCAAGAGACCCAGTACTTC
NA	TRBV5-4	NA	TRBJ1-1	CASSLKGPMNTEAFF	TGTGCCAGCAGCTTAAAGGGACCGATGAACACTGAAGCTTTCTTT
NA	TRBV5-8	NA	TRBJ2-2	CASSSGRRTTGELFF	TGTGCCAGCAGCTCCGGCCGACGAACCACCGGGGAGCTGTTTTTT
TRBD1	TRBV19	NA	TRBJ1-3	CASSNPRGTADTIYF	TGTGCCAGTAGTAACCCCCGGGGGACAGCGGACACCATATATTTT
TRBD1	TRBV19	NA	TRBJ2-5	CASRTGVEETQYF	TGTGCCAGCCGGACAGGGGTAGAGGAGACCCAGTACTTC